Presented here are 19 T cell receptor beta chains from one specimen sequenced in a study of T-cell memory formation after mild COVID-19. TCRdb re-called the 5' RACE reads with MiXCR, one entry per CDR3 protein. Altogether 85,000 to 130,000 distinct CDR3 sequences are present, about a sixth being singletons, with the ten largest covering 28%. The sample comprised PBMCs or a T cell subset sorted from them (not recorded which). These receptors came from an adult woman who had mild COVID-19 (a few samples of this study predate the infection). Cell type and time point are not known.

The chain employs TRBV7-9 and TRBJ2-7, with 8 bases aligning to TRBD1. This CDR3 has 16 amino acids. J was trimmed by 0 bases and V by 4 bases; bases with no gene match: 8. The germline CDR1 and CDR2 sequences are SEHNR and FQNEAQ (reference sequence). The CDR3 reads CASSSPVTGASYEQYF. The CDR3 DNA reads TGTGCCAGCAGCTCACCGGTGACAGGGGCCTCCTACGAGCAGTACTTC.

This clonotype came up a few times. V and J are TRBV24-1 and TRBJ2-5; D call uncertain. The length of the CDR3 is 12 residues. Germline V gene data show CDR1 as KGHDR and CDR2 as SFDVKD. Trimming removed 4 bases from V and 7 bases from J, with 9 bases in between. In DNA form, the CDR3 reads TGTGCCACCAGTGAAAGGGAAAGGACCCAGTACTTC. This gives the protein CATSERERTQYF.

This clonotype was seen many times. The chain couples TRBV7-9 to TRBJ2-7; D might be TRBD1 (5 bases). The CDR3 covers 15 residues. CDR1 and CDR2 from the germline V gene are SEHNR and FQNEAQ (reference sequence). Trimming stripped 1 base from V and 7 bases from J, with 17 bases between. CDR3: CASSLVGQGAQEQYF. As DNA, the CDR3 is TGTGCCAGCAGCTTAGTGGGGCAGGGTGCGCAGGAGCAGTACTTC.

In its sample, this clonotype was seen a few times. V gene TRBV6-5 combines with J gene TRBJ2-7; D perhaps matches TRBD2 (6 bases). The CDR3 is 15 amino acids. Trimming took off 0 bases at V and 0 bases at J, with 9 bases between the two ends. Germline V gives CDR1 MNHEY, CDR2 SVGAGI. Written as DNA, the CDR3 is TGTGCCAGCAGTTACTCGGATAGCGGCTCCTACGAGCAGTACTTC. Translation gives CASSYSDSGSYEQYF.

This clonotype appeared a few times. The J gene is TRBJ2-6, the V gene TRBV4-2; no definite D call. Germline CDR1 is LGHNA and CDR2 is YNFKEQ. Between the trimmed V and J ends, which lost 1 base and 3 bases, there was a span of 1 base. The CDR3 runs 13 residues. DNA of the CDR3: TGTGCCAGCAGCCAAGGTGGGGCCAACGTCCTGACTTTC. This gives the protein CASSQGGANVLTF.

The CDR3 spells CASSPPGTAYEQYF. The CDR3 coding sequence is TGTGCCAGCAGCCCCCCCGGGACAGCCTACGAGCAGTACTTC. This chain links TRBV7-9 with TRBJ2-7; the match to TRBD1 covers 7 bases. CDR1 and CDR2 (germline): SEHNR, FQNEAQ (reference sequence). This CDR3 comprises 14 residues. V lost 5 bases to trimming and J lost 2 bases; unmatched junction nucleotides: 6. Full variable domain (remainder filled in from reference TRBV7-9 and TRBJ2-7): DTGVSQNPRHKITKRGQNVTFRCDPISEHNRLYWYRQTLGQGPEFLTYFQNEAQLEKSRLLSDRFSAERPKGSFSTLEIQRTEQGDSAMYLCASSPPGTAYEQYFGPGTRLTVT.

The chain couples TRBV12-3 or TRBV12-4 to TRBJ1-4, with a tentative D call TRBD1 (5 bases). The germline V and J ends were trimmed by 5 bases and 5 bases, with 21 bases remaining between them. The CDR3 has 17 amino acids. The CDR3 loop is CASSPRREGRYNEKLFF. CDR3 coding DNA: TGTGCCAGCAGTCCACGAAGAGAGGGGAGATACAATGAAAAACTGTTTTTT.

This clonotype has at least ten counts. This chain links TRBV9 with TRBJ2-2; D remains ambiguous. This CDR3 comprises 17 residues. CDR1 is SGDLS, CDR2 YYNGEE, per germline. Trimming cost V 4 bases and J 1 base, with 17 bases left between them. The CDR3, as DNA: TGTGCCAGCAGCATCCCACTTGACGGGCGGAACACCGGGGAGCTGTTTTTT. Translating gives CASSIPLDGRNTGELFF.

This sequence joins TRBV2 and TRBJ2-5; a possible D gene is TRBD1 (7 bases). Germline values: CDR1 SNHLY, CDR2 FYNNEI. The CDR3 contains 13 residues. Trimming took off 7 bases at V and 5 bases at J, with 14 bases between the two ends. The CDR3 region is CASKYSGGETQYF. As DNA, the CDR3 is TGTGCCAGCAAGTATTCAGGGGGGGAGACCCAGTACTTC.

This clonotype occurred many times. V and J are TRBV7-9 and TRBJ2-3, with TRBD2 matching 10 bases. This CDR3 region has 17 residues. Per the germline V gene, CDR1 is SEHNR and CDR2 is FQNEAQ (reference sequence). The ends lost 3 bases at V and 3 bases at J; junction bases unmatched: 9. This chain's CDR3 is CASSFRTSGDVTDTQYF. In DNA form, the CDR3 reads TGTGCCAGCAGCTTCCGTACTAGCGGGGACGTTACAGATACGCAGTATTTT.

The chain recombines TRBV19 with TRBJ2-1; D tentatively reads TRBD1 or TRBD2 (6 bases each). Trimming took 4 bases from V and 3 from J, leaving 13 bases between them. The CDR3 is made up of 15 amino acids. The germline CDR1 and CDR2 sequences are LNHDA and SQIVND (reference sequence). The CDR3 DNA reads TGTGCCAGTAGTACGGGGGCTAGCAGCTACAATGAGCAGTTCTTC. It yields the protein CASSTGASSYNEQFF.

This clonotype was seen only a few times. The V call is TRBV6-5, the J call TRBJ2-1; D is perhaps TRBD1 (5 bases). This CDR3 comprises 14 residues. V was clipped by 0 bases and J by 10 bases, with 13 bases between them. CDR1 and CDR2 (germline): MNHEY, SVGAGI. The CDR3 is CASSYSKRQIEQFF. The CDR3 bases are TGTGCCAGCAGTTACTCGAAACGACAGATCGAGCAGTTCTTC.

This clonotype was found a few times. This chain joins TRBV7-6 and TRBJ1-3; maybe TRBD1 (5 bases). CDR3 size: 14 residues. Trimming took 5 bases from V and 4 from J, leaving 12 bases between them. The germline gives CDR1 SGHVS, CDR2 FNYEAQ. CDR3 nucleotides: TGTGCCAGCAGCCAACCGACAGACGGAAACACCATATATTTT. It codes for CASSQPTDGNTIYF. Looking up the rest from reference TRBV7-6 and TRBJ1-3 gives the full variable domain: GAGVSQSPRYKVTKRGQDVALRCDPISGHVSLYWYRQALGQGPEFLTYFNYEAQQDKSGLPNDRFSAERPEGSISTLTIQRTEQRDSAMYRCASSQPTDGNTIYFGEGSWLTVV.

This clonotype was observed a few times. The genes are TRBV20-1 and TRBJ2-2; D may correspond to TRBD1 or TRBD2 (5 bases each). This CDR3 comprises 14 residues. V lost 0 bases, J lost 6 bases, and 11 bases lay in between. From germline, CDR1 is DFQATT and CDR2 SNEGSKA (reference sequence). The CDR3 DNA is TGCAGTGCTAGAGATCCGAGGGGCTCCGGGGAGCTGTTTTTT. Its protein product is CSARDPRGSGELFF.

The chain carries TRBV7-9 and TRBJ2-7, with D perhaps matching TRBD2 (6 bases). This CDR3 has 15 residues. Trimming stripped 4 bases from V and 7 bases from J, with 20 bases between. Germline V lookup: CDR1 SEHNR, CDR2 FQNEAQ (reference sequence). CDR3 loop: CASSWGLQGNGEQYF. CDR3 nucleotide sequence: TGTGCCAGCAGCTGGGGACTCCAAGGAAACGGAGAGCAGTACTTC. Full variable domain (remainder filled in from reference TRBV7-9 and TRBJ2-7): DTGVSQNPRHKITKRGQNVTFRCDPISEHNRLYWYRQTLGQGPEFLTYFQNEAQLEKSRLLSDRFSAERPKGSFSTLEIQRTEQGDSAMYLCASSWGLQGNGEQYFGPGTRLTVT.

This clonotype was seen a handful of times. The chain is built from TRBV12-5 and TRBJ2-1; possibly TRBD2 for D (7 bases). Looked up from germline, CDR1 is LGHNT and CDR2 is FRNRAP. Trimming removed 9 bases at V and 2 bases at J, with 14 bases between. This CDR3 is 14 amino acids long. The chain's CDR3 is CASSGGGAYNEQFF. DNA for the CDR3: TGTGCTAGCTCTGGGGGGGGCGCCTACAATGAGCAGTTCTTC.

This chain connects TRBV29-1 to TRBJ1-2; D is ambiguous. Germline assignment: CDR1 SQVTM and CDR2 ANQGSEA. Between the trimmed V and J ends, which lost 4 bases and 4 bases, there was a span of 13 bases. CDR3 length: 13 amino acids. The CDR3: CSVGSGSSYGYTF. The CDR3 DNA is TGCAGCGTTGGATCGGGTAGCAGCTATGGCTACACCTTC.

The rearrangement uses TRBV7-2 and TRBJ2-1; D not certain. Germline V gene sequence: CDR1 SGHTA, CDR2 FQGNSA. V was trimmed by 4 bases and J by 4 bases, leaving 8 bases between them. The CDR3 loop spans 13 amino acids. The CDR3 is CASSSAPYNEQFF. CDR3 DNA: TGTGCCAGCAGCTCAGCCCCATACAATGAGCAGTTCTTC.

This chain uses TRBV27 with TRBJ2-5; D call uncertain. With 6 bases removed from V and 5 bases from J, the gap between germline ends came to 16 bases. This CDR3 spans 14 amino acids. Germline values: CDR1 MNHEY, CDR2 SMNVEV (reference sequence). The CDR3 DNA reads TGTGCCAGCAGCGTCCTCGGAAATGGGGAGACCCAGTACTTC. Translated, it gives CASSVLGNGETQYF.